The 18 T cell receptor beta chains below were found in one sample sequenced in a study of CD8 T cells in ankylosing spondylitis. From the 5' RACE reads, TCRdb called clonotypes with MiXCR, one entry per CDR3 protein. The top ten hold roughly 9.5% of the sample, which has 250,000 to 400,000 distinct CDR3 sequences, approximately 10% seen once. The sample taken for sequencing was blood, either unsorted or a sorted T cell fraction (not recorded which). These receptors originate from a female donor with ankylosing spondylitis or in good health (not recorded which).

This clonotype was seen many times. The chain couples TRBV28 to TRBJ2-5, with a possible D match to TRBD1 (5 bases). The germline gives CDR1 MDHEN, CDR2 SYDVKM. With 3 bases removed from V and 3 bases from J, the gap between germline ends came to 11 bases. This CDR3 is built from 14 residues. The CDR3 coding sequence is TGTGCCAGCAGTTTGCAGGGATTGAAAGAGACCCAGTACTTC. This sequence encodes CASSLQGLKETQYF.

Only a few counts were recorded for this clonotype. This chain joins TRBV3-1 and TRBJ1-6; 9 bases map to TRBD1. V trimming: 4 bases; J trimming: 7 bases; junction bases outside the gene matches: 11. CDR3 length: 17 amino acids. Per the germline V gene, CDR1 is LGHDT and CDR2 is YNNKEL (reference sequence). The CDR3, as DNA: TGTGCCAGCAGCCCAGCCAGAGGACAGGGGCCGAATTCACCCCTCCACTTT. This encodes CASSPARGQGPNSPLHF.

This clonotype has a count of ten or more. This chain links TRBV7-2 with TRBJ2-1, with D possibly TRBD2 on 6 matching bases. The CDR3 is 15 amino acids. Per germline, CDR1 SGHTA and CDR2 FQGNSA. The germline V and J ends were trimmed by 5 bases and 6 bases, with 17 bases remaining between them. The CDR3 bases are TGTGCCAGCAGCCTAGAGACGGGGGTTGGCAATGAGCAGTTCTTC. Its protein product is CASSLETGVGNEQFF.

The sample holds many counts of this clonotype. V is TRBV6-2 or TRBV6-3 and J is TRBJ1-2, with a possible D match to TRBD1 (6 bases). The CDR3 is made up of 13 amino acids. CDR1 is MNHEY and CDR2 is SVGEGT in the germline V gene. V lost 5 bases, J lost 6 bases, and 13 bases lay in between. In DNA form, the CDR3 reads TGTGCCAGCAGTACAGGGCATTTGGATGGCTACACCTTC. This sequence encodes CASSTGHLDGYTF.

This clonotype was observed many times. The chain uses TRBV27 and TRBJ1-1, with D hard to call. Trimming pared 7 bases from V and 1 base from J, leaving 22 bases between. Germline values: CDR1 MNHEY, CDR2 SMNVEV (reference sequence). The CDR3 contains 17 residues. This CDR3 reads CASNARAGGSGNTEAFF. The CDR3, as DNA: TGTGCCAGCAACGCCCGAGCCGGAGGGTCGGGGAACACTGAAGCTTTCTTT.

On this clonotype: A single base separates this from a much larger clone, so it may be a read error. The chain employs TRBV20-1 and TRBJ1-1, with D uncertain. Germline loops: CDR1 DFQATT, CDR2 SNEGSKA (reference sequence). This CDR3 is 11 amino acids long. CDR3 protein: CSAVRNTEASF. The DNA for the CDR3 is TGCAGTGCAGTTAGGAACACTGAAGCTTCCTTT.

This clonotype was observed many times. The V gene is TRBV7-2, the J gene TRBJ1-1; D may be TRBD1 (5 bases). The CDR3 spans 15 residues. Germline CDR1 SGHTA, CDR2 FQGNSA. Trimming removed 4 bases at V and 5 bases at J, with 17 bases between. The CDR3 DNA reads TGTGCCAGCAGCTACTACGCGGGGGTCGTGACTGAAGCTTTCTTT. It translates to CASSYYAGVVTEAFF.

This clonotype was detected only a few times. This chain links TRBV6-1 with TRBJ1-3; D gene ambiguous. This CDR3 has 13 amino acids. V lost 1 base and J 4 bases, leaving 5 bases between the germline ends. Germline CDR1 MNHNS, CDR2 SASEGT. The CDR3 loop is CASSEVVGNTIYF. DNA of the CDR3: TGTGCCAGCAGTGAAGTCGTGGGAAACACCATATATTTT.

This clonotype appeared a few times. J is TRBJ1-1 and V is TRBV28; maybe TRBD1 (6 bases). Germline assignment: CDR1 MDHEN and CDR2 SYDVKM. This CDR3 spans 15 amino acids. V was shortened by 7 bases and J by 1 base, with 16 bases between the two germline ends. The CDR3 loop reads CASTGPPTGNTEAFF. Written as DNA, the CDR3 is TGTGCCAGCACCGGGCCCCCGACAGGGAACACTGAAGCTTTCTTT. The full variable domain, in which reference TRBV28 and TRBJ1-1 provide the parts outside the CDR3, is DVKVTQSSRYLVKRTGEKVFLECVQDMDHENMFWYRQDPGLGLRLIYFSYDVKMKEKGDIPEGYSVSREKKERFSLILESASTNQTSMYLCASTGPPTGNTEAFFGQGTRLTVV.

The table lists this clonotype with many counts. In DNA form, the CDR3 reads TGCGCCAGCAGTGAGCGACTAGCGGGAGGAAATGAGCAGTTCTTC. It yields the protein CASSERLAGGNEQFF. V and J are TRBV10-1 and TRBJ2-1; TRBD2 aligns across 13 bases. This CDR3 has 15 amino acids. Germline V gene data show CDR1 as WNHNN and CDR2 as SYGVQD (reference sequence). Trimming took 2 bases from V and 7 from J; bases not matched to a gene: 2.

This clonotype has at least ten counts. The chain has TRBV27 and TRBJ1-5, with D unclear. Trimming cost V 0 bases and J 0 bases, with 9 bases left between them. Looked up from germline, CDR1 is MNHEY and CDR2 is SMNVEV (reference sequence). This CDR3 comprises 16 residues. The CDR3 bases are TGTGCCAGCAGTTTATCGAAGGCCTATAGCAATCAGCCCCAGCATTTT. The encoded protein is CASSLSKAYSNQPQHF.

This clonotype was picked up many times. V usage is TRBV12-3 or TRBV12-4 and J usage is TRBJ1-1, with 11 bases identical to TRBD1. The length of the CDR3 is 16 residues. Germline trimming cut 6 bases from V and 5 bases from J; bases unmatched to any gene: 11. The CDR3 DNA reads TGTGCCAGCAGACTAGGGACAGGGGGTGGCAAGACTGAAGCTTTCTTT. This translates into CASRLGTGGGKTEAFF.

This clonotype appeared many times. The chain is built from TRBV21-1 and TRBJ1-2. TRBV21-1 is flagged as a pseudogene. This CDR3 is 14 amino acids long. CDR3 loop: CASSNGREVYGYTF. CDR3 nucleotides: TGTGCCAGCAGCAATGGAAGGGAGGTCTATGGCTACACCTTC.

Comment on this clonotype: A much larger clone differs from this one at a single base, so this may be a read error. CDR3 sequence (DNA): TGTGCCAGCAGCCCCGGACAGAGAAGTTACAATGAGCAGTTCTTC. Protein product: CASSPGQRSYNEQFF. The chain is built from TRBV5-8 and TRBJ2-1; D possibly corresponds to TRBD1 (6 bases). V dropped 4 bases and J dropped 4 bases, with 15 bases sitting between them. The length of the CDR3 is 15 residues. Germline CDR1 and CDR2: SGHTS and YDEGEE.

This clonotype was seen repeatedly, ten times or more. The junction does not match germline at one end; this may be a read error. The CDR3 bases are TGCAGTGCTAGAGATCCGGGTGCCTCAGGGGTCTTC. It codes for CSARDPGASGVF. The genes are TRBV20-1 and TRBJ2-1; perhaps TRBD1 as D (6 bases). Germline CDR1 DFQATT, CDR2 SNEGSKA (reference sequence). This CDR3 has 12 residues.

This clonotype was seen many times. V and J are TRBV5-1 and TRBJ2-1; D is tentatively TRBD1 or TRBD2 (5 bases each). Looked up from germline, CDR1 is SGHRS and CDR2 is YFSETQ. The germline V and J ends were trimmed by 3 bases and 5 bases, with 15 bases remaining between them. The CDR3 totals 15 residues. This CDR3 reads CASSYQGVVNNEQFF. The CDR3 region has the DNA TGCGCCAGCAGCTACCAGGGAGTGGTGAACAATGAGCAGTTCTTC.

This chain connects TRBV5-5 to TRBJ2-7; maybe TRBD2 (5 bases). This CDR3 has 14 amino acids. CDR1 is SGHKS and CDR2 is YYEKEE in the germline V gene (reference sequence). Trimming shortened V by 6 bases and J by 2 bases, and 15 bases separated the two germline ends. CDR3 bases: TGTGCCAGCACGGTGGGGAGAGGGCCCTACGAGCAGTACTTC. Amino acid sequence: CASTVGRGPYEQYF.

This clonotype has at least ten counts. The gene calls are TRBV6-1 and TRBJ2-1; D is undetermined. V was shortened by 7 bases and J by 6 bases, with 22 bases between the two germline ends. Germline loops: CDR1 MNHNS, CDR2 SASEGT. The CDR3 consists of 16 residues. CDR3 nucleotide sequence: TGTGCCAGCACCCCCCGGCTAGGGCTTTGGAGCAATGAGCAGTTCTTC. Translated, it gives CASTPRLGLWSNEQFF.